The T cell receptor (beta chain) under discussion was sequenced for a study of OX40 agonist ivuxolimab in advanced cancers. At the level of the study: The patients received ivuxolimab by intravenous route every 2 weeks at 0.01 to 10 mg/kg. Study-level points and caveats: Determination of antigen specificity was not performed for the expanded peripheral T cells.

Comment on this clone: Its antigen remains unknown.

The assay was immunoSEQ multiplex PCR, and TCRdb's table has in-frame clones only and misses some. Of more than 45,000 clones listed, 70% to 90% were seen once; the top ten hold less than 2%. Germline values: CDR1 SGHAT, CDR2 FQNNGV. V shed 3 bases and J shed 12 bases, with 12 bases lying between them. The CDR3 covers 12 residues. This clonotype was sampled from an adult with an advanced solid tumor such as melanoma, head and neck, liver or kidney cancer. The chain has TRBV11-2 and TRBJ2-1; a possible D gene is TRBD1 (6 bases). Material: CD4+ or CD8+ T cells sorted from blood, obtained in a trial of the OX40 agonist ivuxolimab. Written as DNA, the CDR3 is TGTGCCAGCAGCTTGACAGGCCCTGCGCAGTTCTTC. Translated: CASSLTGPAQFF.